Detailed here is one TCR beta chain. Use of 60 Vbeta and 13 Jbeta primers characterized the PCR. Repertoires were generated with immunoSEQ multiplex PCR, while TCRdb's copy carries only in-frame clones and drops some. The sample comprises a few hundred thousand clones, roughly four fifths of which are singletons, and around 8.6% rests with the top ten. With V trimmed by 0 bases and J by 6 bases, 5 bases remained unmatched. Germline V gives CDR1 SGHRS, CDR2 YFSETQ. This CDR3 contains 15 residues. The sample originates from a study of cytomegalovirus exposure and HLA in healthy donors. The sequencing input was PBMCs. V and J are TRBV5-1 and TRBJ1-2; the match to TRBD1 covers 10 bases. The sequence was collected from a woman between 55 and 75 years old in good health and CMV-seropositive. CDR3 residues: CASSLEGDRGNGYTF. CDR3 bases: TGCGCCAGCAGCTTGGAAGGGGACAGGGGCAATGGCTACACCTTC.